These 14 T cell receptor beta chains came from one sample sequenced in a study of T cells in Graves' hyperthyroidism and ophthalmopathy. Amplified regions were TCR beta CDR3 sequences from RNA transcripts. First-round RT-PCR of the TCR CDR3 relied on the HTBI primer set. TCRdb analysed the multiplex PCR reads with MiXCR anew, one entry per CDR3 protein. Altogether under 450,000 distinct CDR3 sequences are present, approximately 15% being singletons, with the ten largest covering around 21%. Sequencing was performed on blood. The receptor source for this set is a man aged 30 to 39 with Graves' hyperthyroidism that later progressed to Graves' ophthalmopathy.

Details on this clonotype: A read error may be the cause here, since a much bigger clone is one base away. This chain joins TRBV2 and TRBJ2-1; the D call may be TRBD1 or TRBD2 (6 bases each). This CDR3 comprises 15 residues. Germline V gene data show CDR1 as SNHLY and CDR2 as FYNNEI. CDR3 sequence (DNA): TGTGCCAGCCAAAACTCGGGGGCGCGGTACAGTGAGCAGTTCTTC. This encodes CASQNSGARYSEQFF.

This clonotype was picked up many times. The chain is built from TRBV11-3 and TRBJ1-2; no clear D gene. The CDR3 spans 13 residues. CDR1 is SGHNT, CDR2 YENEEA, per germline. Trimming took 8 bases from V and 2 from J, leaving 12 bases between them. The CDR3 nucleotides read TGTGCCAGCCCGGGGAGGAGAAACTATGGCTACACCTTC. Translating gives CASPGRRNYGYTF.

This sequence joins TRBV28 and TRBJ1-1; TRBD1 matches 7 bases. Germline V gene lookup returns CDR1 MDHEN and CDR2 SYDVKM. V shed 6 bases, J shed 4 bases, and the junction held 5 bases outside the gene matches. This CDR3 region has 13 residues. CDR3: CASRVQGTTEAFF. The CDR3 coding sequence is TGTGCCAGCAGAGTACAGGGGACCACTGAAGCTTTCTTT.

This clonotype was seen many times. J is TRBJ2-3 and V is TRBV20-1; D unresolved. CDR1 and CDR2 from the germline V gene are DFQATT and SNEGSKA (reference sequence). V lost 4 bases to trimming and J lost 0 bases, with 11 bases between them. The CDR3 length is 14 residues. In nucleotides, the CDR3 is TGCAGTGCTATAGTATTAGCCAGCACAGATACGCAGTATTTT. The encoded protein is CSAIVLASTDTQYF.

Comments on this clonotype: The junction departs from the called germline gene at one end, perhaps through a read error. The chain carries TRBV5-5 and TRBJ1-3; D call uncertain. Germline CDR1 SGHKS, CDR2 YYEKEE (reference sequence). This CDR3 region has 15 residues. Here the CDR3 DNA reads TGTGCCAGCAGCGGGCAGACAACCTCTGGAAACACCACATATTTT. It specifies CASSGQTTSGNTTYF.

The chain has TRBV6-5 and TRBJ2-4; 7 bases are shared with TRBD2. Unmatched junction bases numbered 2, after V lost 0 bases and J lost 0 bases. From germline, CDR1 is MNHEY and CDR2 SVGAGI. The CDR3 spans 16 residues. The CDR3 DNA reads TGTGCCAGCAGTTACTCGGGGGGGGTAGCCAAAAACATTCAGTACTTC. It yields the protein CASSYSGGVAKNIQYF.

The chain uses TRBV5-1 and TRBJ2-1; 9 positions match TRBD1. Germline CDR1 and CDR2: SGHRS and YFSETQ. CDR3 length equals 16 residues. Unmatched junction bases numbered 12, after V lost 3 bases and J lost 8 bases. For the CDR3, the DNA is TGCGCCAGCAGCTCCGTGCGGGGACAGGGTGTTCATGAGCAGTTCTTC. Translated: CASSSVRGQGVHEQFF.

This clonotype came up many times. This chain links TRBV5-5 with TRBJ1-1; no firm D call. Germline CDR1 SGHKS, CDR2 YYEKEE (reference sequence). Trimming removed 0 bases from V and 3 bases from J, with 9 bases in between. CDR3 length: 14 amino acids. The CDR3 spells CASSLAAGYTEAFF. CDR3 in DNA: TGTGCCAGCAGCTTGGCCGCGGGTTACACTGAAGCTTTCTTT.

In this sample, this clonotype turned up many times. The V gene is TRBV6-1, the J gene TRBJ1-2; perhaps TRBD1 as D (6 bases). CDR1 and CDR2 (germline): MNHNS, SASEGT. The CDR3 is 13 amino acids. V was cut by 7 bases and J by 2 bases, with 11 bases left in between. The CDR3 nucleotides are TGTGCCAGCAAACGACAGGCGAACTATGGCTACACCTTC. Protein: CASKRQANYGYTF.

This clonotype was observed many times. This chain uses TRBV2 with TRBJ2-4; D is ambiguous. This CDR3 contains 16 residues. Germline V gene sequence: CDR1 SNHLY, CDR2 FYNNEI. V dropped 0 bases and J dropped 2 bases, with 11 bases sitting between them. The CDR3 DNA sequence: TGTGCCAGCAGTGAAGCGCAATATGGGTCCAAAAACATTCAGTACTTC. It specifies CASSEAQYGSKNIQYF.

With regard to this clonotype: A much larger clone sits a single nucleotide away, making a read error possible. The chain uses TRBV2 and TRBJ1-5; a possible D gene is TRBD1 (5 bases). The germline V gene has CDR1 SNHLY and CDR2 FYNNEI. The CDR3 runs 16 residues. CDR3 protein: CGSSQSRTNRNQPQHF. For the CDR3, the DNA is TGTGGCAGCTCTCAAAGCCGGACAAATCGAAATCAGCCCCAGCATTTT. The full variable domain, in which reference TRBV2 and TRBJ1-5 provide the parts outside the CDR3, is EPEVTQTPSHQVTQMGQEVILRCVPISNHLYFYWYRQILGQKVEFLVSFYNNEISEKSEIFDDQFSVERPDGSNFTLKIRSTKLEDSAMYFCGSSQSRTNRNQPQHFGDGTRLSIL.

The rearrangement joins TRBV10-3 to TRBJ1-6; 9 bases match TRBD1. Germline trimming cut 6 bases from V and 8 bases from J; bases unmatched to any gene: 8. Per the germline V gene, CDR1 is ENHRY and CDR2 is SYGVKD. The CDR3 runs 15 residues. The CDR3 DNA sequence: TGTGCCATCAGCCCCAGGGACAGGGAATATTCACCCCTCCACTTT. It yields the protein CAISPRDREYSPLHF.

This chain connects TRBV6-1 to TRBJ2-7; either TRBD1 or TRBD2 may supply D (6 bases each). V lost 6 bases to trimming and J lost 4 bases, with 13 bases between them. The CDR3 spans 13 residues. From germline, CDR1 is MNHNS and CDR2 SASEGT. DNA for the CDR3: TGTGCCAGCAGAGGGGGGCTTGAGTACGAGCAGTACTTC. Amino acid sequence: CASRGGLEYEQYF.

This clonotype showed up many times. The chain combines TRBV4-1 with TRBJ1-1, with 8 bases lining up with TRBD1. J gave up 4 bases and V 1 base, and 5 bases lay outside the gene matches. Germline V CDR1 and CDR2: MGHRA, YSYEKL. The CDR3 has 15 amino acids. The CDR3 reads CASSQAGGGSTEAFF. The DNA of the CDR3 is TGCGCCAGCAGCCAAGCAGGGGGCGGGAGCACTGAAGCTTTCTTT.